This T cell receptor (beta chain) was sequenced for a study of blood T cell repertoires in COVID-19. About the study: The United States, Italy and Spain provided the acute and convalescent COVID-19 samples. PBMCs, B-cell-depleted T cells, or T cells were the source of the cDNA or gDNA that made up the material.

Trimming removed 0 bases at V and 3 bases at J, with 12 bases between. Per germline, CDR1 MNHEY and CDR2 SVGAGI. The CDR3 length is 16 residues. Per the authors' pipeline: Quantification of nucleated cells was approximated via reference gene primer amplification. Measured with immunoSEQ multiplex PCR; TCRdb has only the in-frame clones, and not every one. That table gives V, J and clone size, and the DNA gave D and trimming. The sample consists of 200,000 to 300,000 clones, about 90% of them appearing once. Sequenced sample: peripheral blood. The J gene is TRBJ2-1, the V gene TRBV6-5; weak D call: TRBD2 (5 bases). The origin of this receptor is a man aged 55 to 69 with acute or convalescent COVID-19. CDR3 loop: CASSYSRGSGYNEQFF. Written as DNA, the CDR3 is TGTGCCAGCAGTTACTCGCGAGGGAGTGGCTACAATGAGCAGTTCTTC.